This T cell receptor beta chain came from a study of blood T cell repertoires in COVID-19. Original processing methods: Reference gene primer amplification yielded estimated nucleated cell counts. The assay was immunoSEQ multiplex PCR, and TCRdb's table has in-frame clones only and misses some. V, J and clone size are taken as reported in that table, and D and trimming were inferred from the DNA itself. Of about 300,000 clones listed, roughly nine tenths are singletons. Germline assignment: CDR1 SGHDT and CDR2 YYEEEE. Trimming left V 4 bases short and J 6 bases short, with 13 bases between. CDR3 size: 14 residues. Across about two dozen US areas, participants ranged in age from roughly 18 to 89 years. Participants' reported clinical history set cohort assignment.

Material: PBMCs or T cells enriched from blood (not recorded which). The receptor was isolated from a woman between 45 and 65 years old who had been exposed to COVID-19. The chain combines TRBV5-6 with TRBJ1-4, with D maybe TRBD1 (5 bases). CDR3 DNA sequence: TGTGCCAGCAGCCCCAGGGATTTCGATGAAAAACTGTTTTTT. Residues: CASSPRDFDEKLFF.